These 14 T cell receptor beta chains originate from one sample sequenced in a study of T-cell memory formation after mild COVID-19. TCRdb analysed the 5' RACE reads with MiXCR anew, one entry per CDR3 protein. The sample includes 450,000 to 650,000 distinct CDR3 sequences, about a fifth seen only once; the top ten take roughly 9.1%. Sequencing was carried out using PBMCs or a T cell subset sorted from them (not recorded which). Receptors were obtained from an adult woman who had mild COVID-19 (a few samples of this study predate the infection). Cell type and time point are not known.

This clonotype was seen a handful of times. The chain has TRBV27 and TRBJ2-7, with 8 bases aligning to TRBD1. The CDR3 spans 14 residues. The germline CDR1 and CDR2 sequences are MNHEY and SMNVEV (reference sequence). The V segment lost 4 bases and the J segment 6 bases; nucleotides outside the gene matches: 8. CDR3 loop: CASSSWDRPVEQYF. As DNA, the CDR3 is TGTGCCAGCAGTTCGTGGGACAGGCCCGTCGAGCAGTACTTC.

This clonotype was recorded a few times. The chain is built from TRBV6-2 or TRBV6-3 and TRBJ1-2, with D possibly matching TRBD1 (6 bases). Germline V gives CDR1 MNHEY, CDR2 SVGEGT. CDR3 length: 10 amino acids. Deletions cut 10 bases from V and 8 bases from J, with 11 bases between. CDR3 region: CATKGEGYTF. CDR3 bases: TGTGCCACCAAGGGGGAAGGCTACACCTTC.

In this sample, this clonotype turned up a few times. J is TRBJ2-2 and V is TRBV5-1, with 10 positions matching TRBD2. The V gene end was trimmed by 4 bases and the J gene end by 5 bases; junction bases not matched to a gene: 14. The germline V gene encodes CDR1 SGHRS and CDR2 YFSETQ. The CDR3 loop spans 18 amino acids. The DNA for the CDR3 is TGCGCCAGCAGCCCAATGCTAGCGGGAGTGAGGGAAACCGGGGAGCTGTTTTTT. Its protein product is CASSPMLAGVRETGELFF.

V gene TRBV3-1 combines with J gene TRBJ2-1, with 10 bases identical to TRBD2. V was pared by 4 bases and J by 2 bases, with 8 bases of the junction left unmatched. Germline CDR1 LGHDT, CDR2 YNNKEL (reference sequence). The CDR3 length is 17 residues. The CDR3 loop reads CASSPRLAGGPYNEQFF. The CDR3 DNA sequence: TGTGCCAGCAGCCCCCGACTAGCGGGCGGCCCCTACAATGAGCAGTTCTTC.

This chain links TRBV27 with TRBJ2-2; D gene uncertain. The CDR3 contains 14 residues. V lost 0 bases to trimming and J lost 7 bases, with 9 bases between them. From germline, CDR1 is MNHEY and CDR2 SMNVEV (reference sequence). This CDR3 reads CASSLSTGYGELFF. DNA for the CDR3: TGTGCCAGCAGTTTATCGACCGGTTACGGGGAGCTGTTTTTT.

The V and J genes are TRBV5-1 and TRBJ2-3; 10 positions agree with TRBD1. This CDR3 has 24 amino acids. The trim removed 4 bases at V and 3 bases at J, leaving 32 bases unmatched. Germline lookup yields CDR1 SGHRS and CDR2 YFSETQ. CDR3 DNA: TGCGCCAGCAGCCTCGGGGACAGGGGTGAAAACTACCTACGCGGGGGTATTTGGACAGATACGCAGTATTTT. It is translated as CASSLGDRGENYLRGGIWTDTQYF.

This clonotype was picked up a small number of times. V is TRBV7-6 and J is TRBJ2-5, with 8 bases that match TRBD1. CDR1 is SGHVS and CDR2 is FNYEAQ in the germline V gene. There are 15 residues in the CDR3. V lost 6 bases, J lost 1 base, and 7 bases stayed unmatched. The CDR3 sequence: CASRPGQESQETQYF. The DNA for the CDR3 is TGTGCCAGCAGGCCGGGACAGGAGTCCCAAGAGACCCAGTACTTC.

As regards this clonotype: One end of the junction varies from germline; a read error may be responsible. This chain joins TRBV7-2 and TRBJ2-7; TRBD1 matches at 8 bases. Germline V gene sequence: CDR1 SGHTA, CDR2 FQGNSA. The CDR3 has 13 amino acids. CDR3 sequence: CASRTGVPYEQYF. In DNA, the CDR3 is TGTGCCAGCAGGACAGGGGTCCCCTACGAACAGTACTTC.

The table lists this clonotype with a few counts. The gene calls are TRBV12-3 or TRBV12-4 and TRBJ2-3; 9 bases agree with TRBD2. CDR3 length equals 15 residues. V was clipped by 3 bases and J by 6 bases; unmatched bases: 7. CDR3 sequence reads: CASSFSRGGLDTQYF. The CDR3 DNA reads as TGTGCCAGCAGTTTCTCGCGGGGGGGCCTCGATACGCAGTATTTT.

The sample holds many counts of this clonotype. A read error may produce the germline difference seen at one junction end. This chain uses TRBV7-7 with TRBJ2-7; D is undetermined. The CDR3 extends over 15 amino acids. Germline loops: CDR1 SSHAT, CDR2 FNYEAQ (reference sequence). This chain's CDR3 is CASSLADSGSYEQYF. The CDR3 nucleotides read TGTGCTAGCAGCTTAGCCGACTCCGGCTCCTACGAGCAGTACTTC.

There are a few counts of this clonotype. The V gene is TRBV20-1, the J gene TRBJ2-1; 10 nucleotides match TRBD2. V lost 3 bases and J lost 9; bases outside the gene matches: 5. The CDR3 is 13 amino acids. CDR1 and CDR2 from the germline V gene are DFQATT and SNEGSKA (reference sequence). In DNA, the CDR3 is TGCAGTGCTAGCGGGACTAGCGACAGTGAGCAGTTCTTC. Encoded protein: CSASGTSDSEQFF.

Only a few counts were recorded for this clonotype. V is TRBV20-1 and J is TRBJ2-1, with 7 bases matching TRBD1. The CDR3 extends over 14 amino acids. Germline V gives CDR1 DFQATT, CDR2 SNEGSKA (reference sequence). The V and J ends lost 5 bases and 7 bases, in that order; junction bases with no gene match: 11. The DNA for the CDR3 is TGCAGTGCTCCTATTCCGGGACAGAAAAATGAGCAGTTCTTC. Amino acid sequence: CSAPIPGQKNEQFF.

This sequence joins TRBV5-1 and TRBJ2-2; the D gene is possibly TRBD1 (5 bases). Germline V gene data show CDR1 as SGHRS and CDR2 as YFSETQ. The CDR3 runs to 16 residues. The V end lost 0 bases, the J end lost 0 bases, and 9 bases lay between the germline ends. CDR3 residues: CASSLVAGSNTGELFF. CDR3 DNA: TGCGCCAGCAGCTTGGTGGCAGGGTCGAACACCGGGGAGCTGTTTTTT.

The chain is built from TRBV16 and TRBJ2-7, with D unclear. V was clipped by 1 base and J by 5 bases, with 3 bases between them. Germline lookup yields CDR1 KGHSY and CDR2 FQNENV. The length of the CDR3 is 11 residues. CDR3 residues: CASSQWNEQYF. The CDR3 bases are TGTGCCAGCAGCCAATGGAACGAGCAGTACTTC.